The 23 T cell receptor beta chains in this list originate from one sample, sequenced in a study of CD8 T cells in ankylosing spondylitis. MiXCR was run by TCRdb on the 5' RACE reads, yielding one entry per CDR3 protein. The sample has approximately 43,000 distinct CDR3 sequences; 4% are singletons. The sample consisted of blood, either unsorted or a sorted T cell fraction (not recorded which). The receptor source for this set is a female donor with ankylosing spondylitis or in good health (not recorded which).

The sample holds many counts of this clonotype. J is TRBJ1-4 and V is TRBV9, with 9 bases lining up with TRBD1. Germline V CDR1 and CDR2: SGDLS, YYNGEE. The CDR3 length is 15 residues. With V trimmed by 4 bases and J by 3 bases, 4 bases remained unmatched. The CDR3 loop reads CASSLGTGPNEKLFF. In DNA, the CDR3 is TGTGCCAGCAGCCTCGGGACAGGGCCTAATGAAAAACTGTTTTTT.

This clonotype came up many times. The chain carries TRBV9 and TRBJ1-3; D uncertain. CDR1 SGDLS and CDR2 YYNGEE come from the germline V gene. V was trimmed by 6 bases and J by 0 bases, leaving 19 bases between them. The CDR3 is 17 amino acids. In DNA form, the CDR3 reads TGTGCCAGCACCGCTCACGGGCAGGTCCCCTCTGGAAACACCATATATTTT. Its protein product is CASTAHGQVPSGNTIYF.

This clonotype was observed at least ten times. In DNA, the CDR3 is TGTGCCAGCAGCCCCCGTGGGGACAGGGAAAATGAGCAGTTCTTC. Its protein is CASSPRGDRENEQFF. The chain recombines TRBV9 with TRBJ2-1; 9 bases match TRBD1. The CDR3 extends over 15 amino acids. The junction had 9 bases not matched to a gene; V was cut back by 4 bases and J by 7 bases. CDR1 and CDR2 from the germline V gene are SGDLS and YYNGEE.

This clonotype was detected many times. J is TRBJ1-6 and V is TRBV9; TRBD1 aligns across 8 bases. The CDR3 is made up of 15 amino acids. The V gene's germline CDR1 is SGDLS and CDR2 YYNGEE. With 0 bases clipped from V and 9 bases from J, the junction kept 5 bases outside the gene matches. The CDR3 sequence: CASSVDSGGLSPLHF. CDR3 in DNA: TGTGCCAGCAGCGTAGATTCAGGGGGCCTTTCACCCCTCCACTTT.

The table lists this clonotype with many counts. This chain connects TRBV9 to TRBJ2-3; 12 positions agree with TRBD2. The CDR3 loop spans 17 amino acids. The V and J ends lost 4 bases and 4 bases, in that order; junction bases with no gene match: 10. Germline assignment: CDR1 SGDLS and CDR2 YYNGEE. The CDR3 region is CASSPGLAGNLADTQYF. The CDR3 nucleotides read TGTGCCAGCAGCCCGGGACTAGCGGGCAACTTGGCAGATACGCAGTATTTT.

The table lists this clonotype with many counts. V gene TRBV9 combines with J gene TRBJ2-3; D is ambiguous. V was pared by 2 bases and J by 1 base, with 11 bases between. Per germline, CDR1 SGDLS and CDR2 YYNGEE. This CDR3 is built from 15 residues. Here the CDR3 DNA reads TGTGCCAGCAGCGTGACCGGATGGCGCACAGATACGCAGTATTTT. Translating gives CASSVTGWRTDTQYF.

This clonotype came up a few times. The chain links TRBV9 to TRBJ2-6; D unclear. V lost 3 bases to trimming and J lost 0 bases, with 13 bases between them. CDR3 length equals 17 residues. Germline CDR1 SGDLS, CDR2 YYNGEE. The CDR3 nucleotides are TGTGCCAGCAGCGGAGAGAGAACCCCCTCTGGGGCCAACGTCCTGACTTTC. Translating it yields CASSGERTPSGANVLTF.

This clonotype is classed as medium-sized. The rearrangement uses TRBV9 and TRBJ2-5, with D perhaps TRBD2 (5 bases). The germline gives CDR1 SGDLS, CDR2 YYNGEE. Trimming removed 3 bases from V and 5 bases from J, with 26 bases in between. The CDR3 is 18 amino acids. The CDR3 protein is CASSATAKGGPAGETQYF. The CDR3 DNA is TGTGCCAGCAGCGCAACAGCCAAAGGAGGACCCGCTGGGGAGACCCAGTACTTC. The entire variable domain, with the rest obtained from reference TRBV9 and TRBJ2-5, is as follows: DSGVTQTPKHLITATGQRVTLRCSPRSGDLSVYWYQQSLDQGLQFLIQYYNGEERAKGNILERFSAQQFPDLHSELNLSSLELGDSALYFCASSATAKGGPAGETQYFGPGTRLLVL.

Many counts were recorded for this clonotype. The chain combines TRBV9 with TRBJ2-5; D might be TRBD1 or TRBD2, each matching 5 bases. The CDR3 spans 15 residues. V was cut by 3 bases and J by 2 bases, with 14 bases left in between. Germline-derived CDR1 and CDR2 are SGDLS and YYNGEE. The DNA of the CDR3 is TGTGCCAGCAGCGCCGACGGGGACGGTCAAGAGACCCAGTACTTC. It specifies CASSADGDGQETQYF.

This clonotype was recorded at least ten times. The chain uses TRBV9 and TRBJ2-1; D could derive from TRBD1 or TRBD2 (5 bases each). Germline CDR1 and CDR2: SGDLS and YYNGEE. Trimming stripped 4 bases from V and 7 bases from J, with 12 bases between. The length of the CDR3 is 13 residues. CDR3 protein: CASSIGTQNEQFF. CDR3 bases: TGTGCCAGCAGCATCGGGACCCAGAATGAGCAGTTCTTC.

In its sample, this clonotype was seen many times. The genes are TRBV9 and TRBJ2-7, with 11 nucleotides matching TRBD1. The CDR3 is 15 residues long. The J segment lost 6 bases and the V segment lost 3 bases, leaving 8 bases of the junction unmatched. CDR1 and CDR2 (germline): SGDLS, YYNGEE. The CDR3 region is CASSGEDRGLGEQYF. In nucleotides, the CDR3 is TGTGCCAGCAGCGGAGAGGACAGGGGGCTAGGCGAGCAGTACTTC.

This clonotype was recorded many times. The J gene is TRBJ2-1, the V gene TRBV9, with TRBD2 matching over 12 bases. The V gene end was trimmed by 3 bases and the J gene end by 7 bases; junction bases not matched to a gene: 5. This CDR3 is built from 15 residues. CDR1 and CDR2 (germline): SGDLS, YYNGEE. This CDR3 reads CASSEGLAGENEQFF. CDR3 DNA sequence: TGTGCCAGCAGCGAGGGACTAGCGGGTGAGAATGAGCAGTTCTTC. Full variable domain (remainder filled in from reference TRBV9 and TRBJ2-1): DSGVTQTPKHLITATGQRVTLRCSPRSGDLSVYWYQQSLDQGLQFLIQYYNGEERAKGNILERFSAQQFPDLHSELNLSSLELGDSALYFCASSEGLAGENEQFFGPGTRLTVL.

This clonotype turned up a few times. The chain carries TRBV9 and TRBJ2-3, with TRBD2 identical over 11 bases. In germline, CDR1 is SGDLS, CDR2 YYNGEE. V trimming: 2 bases; J trimming: 5 bases; junction bases outside the gene matches: 10. CDR3 length: 17 residues. The CDR3 DNA follows: TGTGCCAGCAGCGTGGGGTCTAGCGGGGGGTTGAAAGATACGCAGTATTTT. Protein: CASSVGSSGGLKDTQYF.

This clonotype has ten or more counts. CDR3 in amino acids: CASTLRTGSSYNEQFF. CDR3 sequence (DNA): TGTGCCAGCACCCTCCGGACAGGAAGCTCCTACAATGAGCAGTTCTTC. The chain employs TRBV9 and TRBJ2-1; 7 nucleotides match TRBD1. Germline CDR1 SGDLS, CDR2 YYNGEE. This CDR3 comprises 16 residues. The V segment lost 6 bases and the J segment 0 bases; nucleotides outside the gene matches: 9.

This clonotype was observed many times. The chain couples TRBV9 to TRBJ2-1; possible D gene TRBD2, 5 bases. Per germline, CDR1 SGDLS and CDR2 YYNGEE. The CDR3 runs to 16 residues. Trimming cost V 0 bases and J 4 bases, with 14 bases left between them. Here the CDR3 reads CASSVAPADVYNEQFF. The CDR3 nucleotides read TGTGCCAGCAGCGTAGCCCCAGCGGACGTTTACAATGAGCAGTTCTTC.

Many counts were recorded for this clonotype. The rearrangement uses TRBV9 and TRBJ2-7; TRBD1 aligns across 7 bases. Germline V gene lookup returns CDR1 SGDLS and CDR2 YYNGEE. The V gene end was trimmed by 4 bases and the J gene end by 3 bases; junction bases not matched to a gene: 7. The CDR3 loop spans 14 amino acids. CDR3 sequence: CASSLRDSLYEQYF. The CDR3, as DNA: TGTGCCAGCAGCCTCCGGGACAGCCTCTACGAGCAGTACTTC.

This clonotype was recorded many times. V usage is TRBV9 and J usage is TRBJ2-3; 11 bases agree with TRBD2. From germline, CDR1 is SGDLS and CDR2 YYNGEE. CDR3 length: 16 residues. After removal of 3 bases from V and 2 bases from J, the junction contained 5 bases not matched to a gene. In DNA form, the CDR3 reads TGTGCCAGCAGCGCGCAGGGACTAGCGGTCACAGATACGCAGTATTTT. It is translated as CASSAQGLAVTDTQYF.

Many counts were recorded for this clonotype. V gene TRBV9 combines with J gene TRBJ1-4; the match to TRBD1 covers 8 bases. Germline loops: CDR1 SGDLS, CDR2 YYNGEE. J lost 7 bases, V lost 2 bases, and 7 bases had no gene match. The CDR3 sequence is 15 residues long. CDR3 loop: CASSVSGTGGEKLFF. CDR3 in DNA: TGTGCCAGCAGCGTTTCCGGGACAGGAGGTGAAAAACTGTTTTTT.

This clonotype counts as medium-sized. The chain is built from TRBV9 and TRBJ2-7; 7 bases align to TRBD1. This CDR3 spans 13 amino acids. After removal of 6 bases from V and 3 bases from J, the junction contained 6 bases not matched to a gene. The V gene's germline CDR1 is SGDLS and CDR2 YYNGEE. The CDR3 reads CASNPTGSYEQYF. The CDR3 bases are TGTGCCAGCAACCCGACAGGGAGCTACGAGCAGTACTTC.

This clonotype was detected ten times or more. V and J are TRBV9 and TRBJ1-2, with unresolved D. Germline V CDR1 and CDR2: SGDLS, YYNGEE. Trimming stripped 2 bases from V and 4 bases from J, with 12 bases between. This CDR3 spans 14 amino acids. The CDR3 nucleotides read TGTGCCAGCAGCGTTTCGACGGCGGCCTATGGCTACACCTTC. This encodes CASSVSTAAYGYTF. Full variable domain (remainder filled in from reference TRBV9 and TRBJ1-2): DSGVTQTPKHLITATGQRVTLRCSPRSGDLSVYWYQQSLDQGLQFLIQYYNGEERAKGNILERFSAQQFPDLHSELNLSSLELGDSALYFCASSVSTAAYGYTFGSGTRLTVV.

This clonotype has ten or more counts. The chain carries TRBV9 and TRBJ1-2; TRBD1 aligns across 7 bases. Trimming removed 5 bases from V and 0 bases from J; junction bases left unmatched: 10. This CDR3 is 16 amino acids long. From germline, CDR1 is SGDLS and CDR2 YYNGEE. The chain's CDR3 is CASSRQGSSANYGYTF. In DNA, the CDR3 is TGTGCCAGCAGTAGACAGGGTTCGAGTGCTAACTATGGCTACACCTTC.

This clonotype was seen many times. With a much larger clone just one base away, this may be a read error. V usage is TRBV9 and J usage is TRBJ1-1; the match to TRBD1 covers 10 bases. Trimming at V came to 4 bases and at J to 1 base, leaving 4 bases not matched to a gene. CDR1 and CDR2 (germline): SGDLS, YYNGEE. The CDR3 is 15 residues long. In DNA, the CDR3 is TGTGCCAGCAGCCCCCGGGACAGGGGGAACACTGAAGCTTTCTTT. It codes for CASSPRDRGNTEAFF.

In the case of this clonotype: A much bigger clone sits one base away, suggesting this may be a read error. V is TRBV9 and J is TRBJ1-3; D gene unclear. This CDR3 is built from 13 residues. Germline CDR1 reads SGDLS; CDR2 reads YYNGEE. The CDR3 loop is CASSLDSGNTMYF. CDR3 sequence (DNA): TGTGCCAGCAGCTTGGACTCTGGAAACACCATGTATTTT. The variable domain in full, with the rest retrieved from reference TRBV9 and TRBJ1-3, is DSGVTQTPKHLITATGQRVTLRCSPRSGDLSVYWYQQSLDQGLQFLIQYYNGEERAKGNILERFSAQQFPDLHSELNLSSLELGDSALYFCASSLDSGNTMYFGEGSWLTVV.